The 28 T cell receptor beta chains below all came from one sample that was sequenced in a study of identical twins. MiXCR, run by TCRdb on the 5' RACE reads, gives a single entry per CDR3 protein. The profile covers nearly 900,000 distinct CDR3 sequences, with around an eighth appearing a single time and about 1.5% taken by the ten largest. These data were likewise used in another study, on yellow fever vaccine responses in identical twins.

Sequenced sample: PBMCs. These receptor sequences come from a woman aged 18-35 years in good health.

DNA of the CDR3: TGTGCCAGCAGTCCCCCAACGACAGGGTGGATAGAAAAACTGTTTTTT. It is translated as CASSPPTTGWIEKLFF. V and J are TRBV28 and TRBJ1-4, with 7 bases lining up with TRBD1. The junction had 14 bases not matched to a gene; V was cut back by 5 bases and J by 8 bases. Germline V gene sequence: CDR1 MDHEN, CDR2 SYDVKM. The CDR3 has 16 residues.

The table lists this clonotype with a few counts. The V call is TRBV2, the J call TRBJ2-7; D is unresolved. Trimming took 6 bases from V and 12 from J, leaving 18 bases between them. This CDR3 contains 12 residues. CDR1 SNHLY and CDR2 FYNNEI come from the germline V gene. Written as DNA, the CDR3 is TGTGCCAGCAGCCCTGGCGCGCGGCAGGCGTACGTC. The encoded protein is CASSPGARQAYV.

Only a few counts were recorded for this clonotype. The gene calls are TRBV12-3 or TRBV12-4 and TRBJ2-7; D call uncertain. CDR3 length: 12 residues. V lost 3 bases and J 6 bases, leaving 9 bases between the germline ends. CDR3 in amino acids: CASSFGQTEQYF. The CDR3 bases are TGTGCCAGCAGTTTTGGGCAGACCGAGCAGTACTTC.

The chain recombines TRBV12-3 or TRBV12-4 with TRBJ2-2; D is undetermined. The CDR3 is made up of 15 amino acids. Between the trimmed V and J ends, which lost 4 bases and 2 bases, there was a span of 11 bases. As DNA, the CDR3 is TGTGCCAGCAGTTCAATCCACAGCAACACCGGGGAGCTGTTTTTT. It yields the protein CASSSIHSNTGELFF.

J is TRBJ2-2 and V is TRBV20-1; D is unclear. The CDR3 covers 14 residues. The V and J ends lost 0 bases and 1 base respectively, with 6 bases between them. CDR1 DFQATT and CDR2 SNEGSKA come from the germline V gene (reference sequence). The DNA of the CDR3 is TGCAGTGCTAGAGATTACAGGAACACCGGGGAGCTGTTTTTT. This codes for CSARDYRNTGELFF.

This chain connects TRBV12-3 or TRBV12-4 to TRBJ2-7, with 9 bases that match TRBD1. Trimming removed 5 bases from V and 5 bases from J; junction bases left unmatched: 4. The CDR3 is 13 amino acids. DNA of the CDR3: TGTGCCAGCAGTAAGGGACAGGGTGACGAGCAGTACTTC. It specifies CASSKGQGDEQYF.

This clonotype was picked up many times. The rearrangement links TRBV6-2 or TRBV6-3 to TRBJ2-3; maybe TRBD1 (5 bases). Trimming cost V 6 bases and J 2 bases, with 12 bases left between them. The length of the CDR3 is 14 residues. The germline V gene has CDR1 MNHEY and CDR2 SVGEGT. This CDR3 is CASSQQETTDTQYF. Written as DNA, the CDR3 is TGTGCCAGCAGCCAACAGGAGACCACAGATACGCAGTATTTT.

This clonotype was detected only a few times. The chain uses TRBV6-5 and TRBJ1-2; D is uncertain. This CDR3 comprises 12 residues. Germline lookup yields CDR1 MNHEY and CDR2 SVGAGI. V was cut by 4 bases and J by 7 bases, with 10 bases left in between. The CDR3 nucleotides read TGTGCCAGCAGTTCGAACGTCGCTGGCTACACCTTC. It translates to CASSSNVAGYTF.

This clonotype was counted a few times. This chain connects TRBV5-1 to TRBJ2-2, with 11 bases fitting TRBD2. The V segment lost 1 base and the J segment 5 bases; nucleotides outside the gene matches: 7. The CDR3 is made up of 17 amino acids. Germline CDR1 SGHRS, CDR2 YFSETQ. The CDR3 reads CASSLSEGLAGTGELFF. The CDR3 nucleotides read TGCGCCAGCAGCTTGAGTGAAGGACTAGCGGGTACCGGGGAGCTGTTTTTT.

This clonotype was seen more than once but under ten times. This chain uses TRBV9 with TRBJ2-2; D unclear. CDR3 length: 14 amino acids. Germline lookup yields CDR1 SGDLS and CDR2 YYNGEE. Trimming pared 2 bases from V and 1 base from J, leaving 6 bases between. CDR3 in amino acids: CASSVQWNTGELFF. The CDR3 coding sequence is TGTGCCAGCAGCGTTCAATGGAACACCGGGGAGCTGTTTTTT.

In its sample, this clonotype was seen a few times. The chain couples TRBV12-3 or TRBV12-4 to TRBJ2-3, with 14 bases aligning to TRBD2. Trimming took 6 bases from V and 1 from J; bases not matched to a gene: 3. The CDR3 consists of 16 residues. CDR3 region: CASSRTSGRRTDTQYF. For the CDR3, the DNA is TGTGCCAGCAGCAGGACTAGCGGGAGGCGCACAGATACGCAGTATTTT.

The table lists this clonotype with a few counts. The V gene is TRBV12-5, the J gene TRBJ2-7, with D possibly being TRBD1 or TRBD2 (5 bases each). Germline assignment: CDR1 LGHNT and CDR2 FRNRAP. The CDR3 totals 16 residues. Trimming took off 6 bases at V and 3 bases at J, with 21 bases between the two ends. CDR3 DNA sequence: TGTGCTAGTGGACAAAAACTCGGGACGGGGTTCTACGAGCAGTACTTC. Amino acid sequence: CASGQKLGTGFYEQYF. Full variable domain (rest looked up from reference TRBV12-5 and TRBJ2-7): DARVTQTPRHKVTEMGQEVTMRCQPILGHNTVFWYRQTMMQGLELLAYFRNRAPLDDSGMPKDRFSAEMPDATLATLKIQPSEPRDSAVYFCASGQKLGTGFYEQYFGPGTRLTVT.

This clonotype turned up a few times. The chain uses TRBV7-9 and TRBJ1-2; D is unclear. CDR1 is SEHNR and CDR2 is FQNEAQ in the germline V gene (reference sequence). The CDR3 covers 15 residues. V was trimmed by 2 bases and J by 3 bases, leaving 13 bases between them. The CDR3 reads CASSLFGVEDYGYTF. CDR3 bases: TGTGCCAGCAGCTTATTTGGCGTAGAGGACTATGGCTACACCTTC.

This clonotype was seen at least ten times. J is TRBJ2-3 and V is TRBV9; 11 bases fit TRBD1. There are 15 residues in the CDR3. In germline, CDR1 is SGDLS, CDR2 YYNGEE. After removal of 4 bases from V and 4 bases from J, the junction contained 5 bases not matched to a gene. The CDR3 DNA follows: TGTGCCAGCAGCACCGGACAGGGGGCCGCAGATACGCAGTATTTT. Residues: CASSTGQGAADTQYF.

The J gene is TRBJ2-7, the V gene TRBV5-1; TRBD2 is a possible D gene (5 bases). CDR1 and CDR2 from the germline V gene are SGHRS and YFSETQ. V shed 2 bases and J shed 5 bases, with 11 bases lying between them. This CDR3 region has 13 residues. CDR3 loop: CASSLSGYHEQYV. CDR3 DNA sequence: TGCGCCAGCAGCTTATCGGGGTACCACGAGCAGTACGTC.

The sample holds a few counts of this clonotype. The chain couples TRBV7-8 to TRBJ2-3; D unresolved. Trimming cost V 5 bases and J 6 bases, with 12 bases left between them. The CDR3 has 13 amino acids. Looked up from germline, CDR1 is SGHVS and CDR2 is FQNEAQ. CDR3 protein: CASSPYPGDTQYF. Written as DNA, the CDR3 is TGTGCCAGCAGCCCTTACCCTGGGGATACGCAGTATTTT.

The genes are TRBV25-1 and TRBJ2-5, with D possibly being TRBD1 or TRBD2 (5 bases each). The ends were cut back, 4 bases at V and 9 bases at J, with 15 bases in the middle. The germline V gene encodes CDR1 MGHDK and CDR2 SYGVNS. CDR3 length equals 13 residues. CDR3 in DNA: TGTGCCAGCAGTGCTGAGAGAGGGGTGCCCCAGTACTTC. Translated, it gives CASSAERGVPQYF.

The rearrangement joins TRBV2 to TRBJ2-7; perhaps TRBD2 as D (7 bases). This CDR3 has 12 residues. V was clipped by 6 bases and J by 7 bases, with 13 bases between them. Germline V lookup: CDR1 SNHLY, CDR2 FYNNEI. This CDR3 reads CASRRRGGEQYF. The CDR3 DNA reads as TGTGCCAGCAGGCGCAGGGGAGGGGAGCAGTACTTC.

This clonotype was counted between two and nine times. J is TRBJ2-1 and V is TRBV7-2, with D hard to call. The germline V gene encodes CDR1 SGHTA and CDR2 FQGNSA. Trimming pared 3 bases from V and 4 bases from J, leaving 16 bases between. There are 16 residues in the CDR3. The CDR3 DNA reads TGTGCCAGCAGCTTTTCAGTCCAATCCCCTTACAATGAGCAGTTCTTC. Its translation: CASSFSVQSPYNEQFF.

Only a few counts were recorded for this clonotype. The V gene is TRBV20-1, the J gene TRBJ1-5; 9 bases agree with TRBD1. CDR1 and CDR2 (germline): DFQATT, SNEGSKA (reference sequence). The CDR3 is 14 residues long. V dropped 3 bases and J dropped 7; count of bases not matched to a gene: 7. DNA for the CDR3: TGCAGTGCTAGCCGGGACAGGGAAGGCCAGCCCCAGCATTTT. Encoded protein: CSASRDREGQPQHF.

This chain links TRBV10-3 with TRBJ1-3; D remains unclear. V was trimmed by 6 bases and J by 1 base, leaving 10 bases between them. CDR1 ENHRY and CDR2 SYGVKD come from the germline V gene. This CDR3 spans 14 amino acids. As DNA, the CDR3 is TGTGCCATCAGGGCCTCGGGATCTGGAAACACCATATATTTT. Translated, it gives CAIRASGSGNTIYF.

This clonotype was found many times. The chain couples TRBV28 to TRBJ2-3; no clear D gene. From germline, CDR1 is MDHEN and CDR2 SYDVKM. V lost 6 bases to trimming and J lost 4 bases, with 14 bases between them. CDR3 length equals 14 residues. This chain's CDR3 is CASSHLSPPDTQYF. CDR3 sequence (DNA): TGTGCCAGCAGCCACCTTAGTCCCCCAGATACGCAGTATTTT.

This clonotype was observed a handful of times. The chain joins TRBV10-3 to TRBJ1-3; possible D gene TRBD1, 6 bases. V was trimmed by 11 bases and J by 9 bases, leaving 17 bases between them. The length of the CDR3 is 12 residues. Germline V gene sequence: CDR1 ENHRY, CDR2 SYGVKD. CDR3 DNA: TGTGCCTCCCAGGGGATCGGGAGCACCATATATTTT. It is translated as CASQGIGSTIYF.

This chain uses TRBV20-1 with TRBJ2-7; tentatively, D is TRBD2 (5 bases). CDR1 is DFQATT and CDR2 is SNEGSKA in the germline V gene (reference sequence). With 0 bases removed from V and 9 bases from J, the gap between germline ends came to 15 bases. The CDR3 is 13 residues long. The CDR3 region is CSARDKTGIGQYV. In nucleotides, the CDR3 is TGCAGTGCTAGAGATAAAACGGGGATCGGGCAGTACGTC.

This clonotype was detected a few times. The rearrangement uses TRBV13 and TRBJ2-1; D may be TRBD1 (5 bases). The V gene's germline CDR1 is PRHDT and CDR2 FYEKMQ (reference sequence). Between the trimmed V and J ends, which lost 6 bases and 7 bases, there was a span of 10 bases. The CDR3 sequence is 12 residues long. The CDR3 DNA reads TGTGCCAGCAGTTTCTACAGGAATGAGCAGTTCTTC. Translating gives CASSFYRNEQFF. Filled out from reference TRBV13 and TRBJ2-1, the complete variable domain reads AAGVIQSPRHLIKEKRETATLKCYPIPRHDTVYWYQQGPGQDPQFLISFYEKMQSDKGSIPDRFSAQQFSDYHSELNMSSLELGDSALYFCASSFYRNEQFFGPGTRLTVL.

This clonotype was counted only a few times. For the CDR3, the DNA is TGTGCCAGCAGACCGGGACAGCTCTATGGCTACACCTTC. Amino acids: CASRPGQLYGYTF. The V and J genes are TRBV12-3 or TRBV12-4 and TRBJ1-2, with TRBD1 matching 7 bases. After removal of 6 bases from V and 4 bases from J, the junction contained 5 bases not matched to a gene. CDR3 length: 13 amino acids.

V is TRBV20-1 and J is TRBJ2-2; tentative D call: TRBD2 (7 bases). The V end lost 6 bases, the J end lost 7 bases, and 15 bases lay between the germline ends. Germline loops: CDR1 DFQATT, CDR2 SNEGSKA (reference sequence). The CDR3 is made up of 13 amino acids. CDR3 nucleotides: TGCAGTGCCCACGGGGGGCCTATCGGGGAGCTGTTTTTT. Translated, it gives CSAHGGPIGELFF.

This clonotype was seen only a few times. The V gene is TRBV6-1, the J gene TRBJ2-1; D not certain. V dropped 7 bases and J dropped 8 bases, with 12 bases sitting between them. CDR3 size: 12 residues. Germline V lookup: CDR1 MNHNS, CDR2 SASEGT. CDR3 in amino acids: CASIRQFDEQFF. The CDR3 region has the DNA TGTGCCAGCATTCGGCAGTTTGATGAGCAGTTCTTC.